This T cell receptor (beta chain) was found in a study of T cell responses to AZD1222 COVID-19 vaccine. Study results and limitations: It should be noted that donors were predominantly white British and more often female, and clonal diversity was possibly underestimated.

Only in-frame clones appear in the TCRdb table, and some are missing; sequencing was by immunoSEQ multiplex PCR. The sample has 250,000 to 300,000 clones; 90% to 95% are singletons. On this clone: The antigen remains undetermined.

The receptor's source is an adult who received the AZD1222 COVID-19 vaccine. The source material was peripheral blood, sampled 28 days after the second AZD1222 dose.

CDR3 in amino acids: CASSAGTGWDTEAFF. CDR3 coding DNA: TGTGCCAGCAGCGCCGGGACAGGATGGGACACTGAAGCTTTCTTT. The chain recombines TRBV9 with TRBJ1-1; 8 bases agree with TRBD1. The J segment lost 3 bases and the V segment lost 3 bases, leaving 7 bases of the junction unmatched. Germline values: CDR1 SGDLS, CDR2 YYNGEE. CDR3 size: 15 residues. The full variable domain, completed using reference TRBV9 and TRBJ1-1, is DSGVTQTPKHLITATGQRVTLRCSPRSGDLSVYWYQQSLDQGLQFLIQYYNGEERAKGNILERFSAQQFPDLHSELNLSSLELGDSALYFCASSAGTGWDTEAFFGQGTRLTVV.